Below are 14 T cell receptor beta chains sequenced from a single sample in a study of T cells after yellow fever vaccination. TCRdb used MiXCR to reprocess the 5' RACE reads, holding one entry per CDR3 protein. Among nearly 300,000 distinct CDR3 sequences listed, roughly 8.7% were seen once. The specimen was CD4+ T cells sorted from PBMCs, collected 5 days after the yellow fever booster vaccination. All receptors come from a man in his late teens or twenties who received the YFV17D yellow fever vaccine.

This clonotype was picked up a small number of times. The chain's CDR3 is CASSPRGGTGYTF. CDR3 nucleotide sequence: TGTGCCAGCAGCCCCCGTGGCGGGACGGGCTACACCTTC. This chain joins TRBV3-1 and TRBJ1-2, with D possibly matching TRBD1 (5 bases). This CDR3 region has 13 residues. Trimming left V 4 bases short and J 8 bases short, with 14 bases between. The germline CDR1 and CDR2 sequences are LGHDT and YNNKEL (reference sequence).

V and J are TRBV11-3 and TRBJ1-1; TRBD1 aligns across 7 bases. V trimming: 5 bases; J trimming: 4 bases; junction bases outside the gene matches: 7. The CDR3 runs 14 residues. Looked up from germline, CDR1 is SGHNT and CDR2 is YENEEA. The CDR3 region has the DNA TGTGCCAGCAGCAAGGGGGCCCTTGGCACTGAAGCTTTCTTT. Amino acid sequence: CASSKGALGTEAFF.

Only a few counts were recorded for this clonotype. The chain joins TRBV18 to TRBJ2-7; D is possibly TRBD1 (6 bases). Germline CDR1 reads KGHSH; CDR2 reads LQKENI. The CDR3 loop spans 15 amino acids. V gave up 3 bases and J gave up 4 bases, with 16 bases separating them. CDR3 in amino acids: CASSPGHGGGYEQYF. In DNA form, the CDR3 reads TGTGCCAGCTCACCGGGCCATGGGGGCGGTTACGAGCAGTACTTC.

This clonotype was seen many times. CDR3 region: CASSMDGPGRKDGNTEAFF. CDR3 in DNA: TGCGCCAGCAGCATGGACGGACCGGGACGTAAAGATGGGAACACTGAAGCTTTCTTT. The chain is built from TRBV5-1 and TRBJ1-1, with D perhaps matching TRBD1 (5 bases). This CDR3 is 19 amino acids long. Germline-derived CDR1 and CDR2 are SGHRS and YFSETQ. The V end lost 4 bases, the J end lost 1 base, and 26 bases lay between the germline ends.

This clonotype was observed many times. DNA of the CDR3: TGTGCCAGCTCGCCGGGGGCCAGTAGCACAGATACGCAGTATTTT. Residues: CASSPGASSTDTQYF. The rearrangement joins TRBV18 to TRBJ2-3; D is perhaps TRBD1 or TRBD2 (6 bases each). The V gene lost 6 bases and the J gene lost 0 bases, with 13 bases spanning the gap. This CDR3 region has 15 residues. Germline V gene data show CDR1 as KGHSH and CDR2 as LQKENI.

This chain connects TRBV5-1 to TRBJ2-1, with a weak D call TRBD1 (5 bases). The germline V gene encodes CDR1 SGHRS and CDR2 YFSETQ. The V gene lost 4 bases and the J gene lost 5 bases, with 10 bases spanning the gap. The CDR3 is 13 amino acids. DNA of the CDR3: TGCGCCAGCAGCGACAGTCCCGACAATGAGCAGTTCTTC. Translation: CASSDSPDNEQFF.

This clonotype was seen a handful of times. This chain links TRBV7-2 with TRBJ1-2, with D unresolved. Germline assignment: CDR1 SGHTA and CDR2 FQGNSA. This CDR3 contains 13 residues. V lost 4 bases and J lost 4, with 10 bases in between. CDR3 coding DNA: TGTGCCAGCAGCTATGGACGGTTCTATGGCTACACCTTC. It yields the protein CASSYGRFYGYTF.

This chain connects TRBV9 to TRBJ2-5; 11 nucleotides agree with TRBD2. V gave up 3 bases and J gave up 2 bases; unmatched junction bases: 3. CDR1 and CDR2 (germline): SGDLS, YYNGEE. This CDR3 spans 15 amino acids. The CDR3 is CASSAIAGGQETQYF. In nucleotides, the CDR3 is TGTGCCAGCAGCGCCATAGCGGGGGGGCAAGAGACCCAGTACTTC.

The table lists this clonotype with many counts. This chain uses TRBV6-5 with TRBJ2-7; D is undetermined. There are 11 residues in the CDR3. The germline V gene has CDR1 MNHEY and CDR2 SVGAGI. V was cut by 2 bases and J by 3 bases, with 2 bases left in between. The CDR3 loop is CASSYNYEQYF. CDR3 DNA sequence: TGTGCCAGCAGTTACAACTACGAGCAGTACTTC.

This chain connects TRBV7-6 to TRBJ1-6, with 7 bases identical to TRBD1. The CDR3 sequence is 14 residues long. J gave up 13 bases and V 5 bases, and 11 bases lay outside the gene matches. Germline CDR1 SGHVS, CDR2 FNYEAQ. CDR3 sequence (DNA): TGTGCCAGCAGCACGACAGGGCTCCCCTCTCCCCTCCACTTT. This sequence encodes CASSTTGLPSPLHF.

This clonotype was picked up one time. The gene calls are TRBV5-4 and TRBJ1-2, with TRBD1 matching over 10 bases. V lost 3 bases, J lost 4 bases, and 3 bases stayed unmatched. Germline CDR1 SGHNT, CDR2 YYREEE (reference sequence). The CDR3 is made up of 14 amino acids. The CDR3 region is CASSWDRGFYGYTF. For the CDR3, the DNA is TGTGCCAGCAGCTGGGACAGGGGTTTCTATGGCTACACCTTC. Supplemented by reference TRBV5-4 and TRBJ1-2, the full variable domain reads ETGVTQSPTHLIKTRGQQVTLRCSSQSGHNTVSWYQQALGQGPQFIFQYYREEENGRGNFPPRFSGLQFPNYSSELNVNALELDDSALYLCASSWDRGFYGYTFGSGTRLTVV.

Concerning this clonotype itself: One end of the junction does not line up with germline, which may come from a read error. The chain recombines TRBV12-3 or TRBV12-4 with TRBJ2-3; TRBD1 matches 8 bases. There are 12 residues in the CDR3. CDR3 sequence (DNA): TGTGCCAGCAGTTTAGCGCGTGGACAGGGCAATTTT. This encodes CASSLARGQGNF.

This clonotype has a handful of counts. The V gene is TRBV5-6, the J gene TRBJ2-1; perhaps TRBD2 as D (6 bases). The CDR3 covers 14 residues. Trimming took off 0 bases at V and 10 bases at J, with 14 bases between the two ends. The germline V gene has CDR1 SGHDT and CDR2 YYEEEE. CDR3 residues: CASSLAGTGDEQFF. CDR3 coding DNA: TGTGCCAGCAGCTTGGCCGGGACGGGGGACGAGCAGTTCTTC.

This clonotype has more than one count but fewer than ten. This chain uses TRBV2 with TRBJ1-1, with 9 positions matching TRBD1. The trim removed 8 bases at V and 6 bases at J, leaving 4 bases unmatched. Germline values: CDR1 SNHLY, CDR2 FYNNEI. The CDR3 has 12 amino acids. The CDR3 sequence: CASGQGIAEAFF. The CDR3 nucleotides are TGTGCCAGCGGACAGGGGATCGCTGAAGCTTTCTTT.